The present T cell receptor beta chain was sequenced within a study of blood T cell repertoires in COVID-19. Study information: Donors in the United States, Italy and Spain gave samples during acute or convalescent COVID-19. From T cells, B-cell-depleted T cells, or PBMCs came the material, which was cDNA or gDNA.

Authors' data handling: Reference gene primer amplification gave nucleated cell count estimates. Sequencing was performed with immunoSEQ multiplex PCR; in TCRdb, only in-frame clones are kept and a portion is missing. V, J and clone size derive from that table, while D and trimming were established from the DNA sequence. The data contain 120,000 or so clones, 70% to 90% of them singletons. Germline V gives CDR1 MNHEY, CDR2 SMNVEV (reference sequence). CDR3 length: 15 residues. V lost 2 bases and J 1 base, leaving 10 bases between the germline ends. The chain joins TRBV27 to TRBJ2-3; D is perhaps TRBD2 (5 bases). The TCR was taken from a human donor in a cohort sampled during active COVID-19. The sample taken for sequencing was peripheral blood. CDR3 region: CASSLLASGTDTQYF. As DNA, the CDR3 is TGTGCCAGCAGTTTACTAGCTTCTGGCACAGATACGCAGTATTTT.